This T cell receptor (beta chain) is drawn from a study of vaccination effects on CD4 cells after COVID-19. Following 10 days of culture, CD4+ T cells were isolated. As concerns this clone: The antigen remains undetermined.

V lost 0 bases, J lost 4 bases, and 15 bases lay in between. Germline V gene sequence: CDR1 SGHTA, CDR2 FQGNSA. This CDR3 is built from 16 residues. Measured with immunoSEQ multiplex PCR; TCRdb has only the in-frame clones, and not every one. Of roughly 56,000 clones listed, 70% to 80% were seen once; the top ten hold 2.5% to 3.5%. The clonotype comes from a human donor who received a COVID-19 vaccine. The sequenced sample was CD4+ T cells from PBMCs cultured without peptide, obtained before COVID-19 vaccination. The rearrangement uses TRBV7-2 and TRBJ1-2; D perhaps matches TRBD1 (5 bases). The CDR3 DNA follows: TGTGCCAGCAGCTTAGCGATGAGGGGATCCTTCTATGGCTACACCTTC. Protein: CASSLAMRGSFYGYTF.